One and the same sample provided the 26 T cell receptor beta chains below, sequenced in a study of T cell responses to AZD1222 COVID-19 vaccine. TCRdb's copy holds only in-frame clones and misses some; the assay was immunoSEQ multiplex PCR. The sample has some 120,000 clones, around 83% seen once. This specimen consisted of peripheral blood, obtained 28 days after the second AZD1222 dose. The source of these receptors is an adult who received the AZD1222 COVID-19 vaccine.

This rearrangement joins TRBV20-1 to TRBJ2-1; 9 bases are shared with TRBD2. V shed 3 bases, J shed 6 bases, and the junction held 18 bases outside the gene matches. The CDR3 is 18 residues long. The germline gives CDR1 DFQATT, CDR2 SNEGSKA (reference sequence). CDR3 residues: CSASGPGPAGGLSNEQFF. In DNA, the CDR3 is TGCAGTGCTAGTGGTCCCGGGCCGGCGGGGGGGTTAAGCAATGAGCAGTTCTTC.

This clone was observed a handful of times. The rearrangement links TRBV7-2 to TRBJ1-1, with D unresolved. Germline V gene data show CDR1 as SGHTA and CDR2 as FQGNSA. V was trimmed by 2 bases and J by 3 bases, leaving 10 bases between them. There are 14 residues in the CDR3. CDR3 DNA sequence: TGTGCCAGCAGCTTAAAGTCTGGGTACACTGAAGCTTTCTTT. This translates into CASSLKSGYTEAFF.

This clone was observed once. V is TRBV7-2 and J is TRBJ1-2, with D unclear. CDR1 SGHTA and CDR2 FQGNSA come from the germline V gene. V gave up 1 base and J gave up 2 bases, with 2 bases separating them. This CDR3 is 12 amino acids long. Here the CDR3 reads CASSLGNYGYTF. CDR3 nucleotide sequence: TGTGCCAGCAGCTTAGGGAACTATGGCTACACCTTC.

The J gene is TRBJ1-2, the V gene TRBV7-2; 11 positions agree with TRBD1. Trimming removed 3 bases from V and 4 bases from J; junction bases left unmatched: 4. Germline loops: CDR1 SGHTA, CDR2 FQGNSA. The CDR3 spans 15 residues. The chain's CDR3 is CASSFGQGASYGYTF. In DNA form, the CDR3 reads TGTGCCAGCAGCTTCGGACAGGGGGCGAGCTATGGCTACACCTTC.

V and J are TRBV19 and TRBJ1-1; 9 bases line up with TRBD1. V gave up 6 bases and J gave up 0 bases; unmatched junction bases: 2. This CDR3 region has 14 residues. Looked up from germline, CDR1 is LNHDA and CDR2 is SQIVND (reference sequence). Written as DNA, the CDR3 is TGTGCCAGTAGGGGACAGGGCTTGAACACTGAAGCTTTCTTT. Translating it yields CASRGQGLNTEAFF.

The chain joins TRBV29-1 to TRBJ2-6; D gene ambiguous. The V and J ends lost 7 bases and 0 bases respectively, with 4 bases between them. The CDR3 sequence is 12 residues long. Germline values: CDR1 SQVTM, CDR2 ANQGSEA. CDR3 protein: CSATSGANVLTF. Here the CDR3 DNA reads TGCAGCGCAACCTCTGGGGCCAACGTCCTGACTTTC.

Comment on this clone: Relative to the germline gene, one junction end is altered; a read error may explain this. J is TRBJ2-1 and V is TRBV5-4, with D tentatively TRBD2 (5 bases). The CDR3 is 13 amino acids. CDR1 is SGHNT and CDR2 is YYREEE in the germline V gene (reference sequence). The DNA of the CDR3 is TGTGCCAGCAGATTGGACTCATACAATGAGCAGTTCTTC. As protein: CASRLDSYNEQFF.

The genes are TRBV25-1 and TRBJ1-4; the match to TRBD1 covers 10 bases. V lost 6 bases and J lost 8; bases outside the gene matches: 12. Germline CDR1 is MGHDK and CDR2 is SYGVNS. The CDR3 is made up of 16 amino acids. CDR3 DNA: TGTGCCAGCAGCCCGAGTCGGGGGACAGGGGAAGAAAAACTGTTTTTT. Translated, it gives CASSPSRGTGEEKLFF.

The chain uses TRBV11-3 and TRBJ1-6, with unresolved D. The V end was cut by 0 bases, the J end by 10 bases, with 16 bases between. Germline lookup yields CDR1 SGHNT and CDR2 YENEEA. The CDR3 has 16 amino acids. CDR3 DNA sequence: TGTGCCAGCAGCTTAGATCGAGTAGTCGGAGGCTCACCCCTCCACTTT. Protein sequence: CASSLDRVVGGSPLHF.

The chain combines TRBV29-1 with TRBJ1-5; the match to TRBD1 covers 7 bases. This CDR3 spans 14 amino acids. The germline V gene encodes CDR1 SQVTM and CDR2 ANQGSEA. V trimming: 4 bases; J trimming: 0 bases; junction bases outside the gene matches: 3. The DNA for the CDR3 is TGCAGCGTTGTGACAGGGAATAGCAATCAGCCCCAGCATTTT. This codes for CSVVTGNSNQPQHF.

This chain uses TRBV6-2 or TRBV6-3 with TRBJ2-2, with D possibly being TRBD1 (5 bases). The V end was cut by 6 bases, the J end by 6 bases, with 14 bases between. Germline lookup yields CDR1 MNHEY and CDR2 SVGEGT. The CDR3 is 14 residues long. CDR3 amino acids: CASSVDSEAGELFF. CDR3 sequence (DNA): TGTGCCAGCAGCGTAGACAGTGAGGCCGGGGAGCTGTTTTTT.

The chain employs TRBV10-3 and TRBJ1-1, with 8 bases aligning to TRBD1. Germline V gene lookup returns CDR1 ENHRY and CDR2 SYGVKD. CDR3 length equals 16 residues. Trimming cost V 6 bases and J 1 base; bases outside gene matches: 10. For the CDR3, the DNA is TGTGCCATCAGACCACAAGGACAGGGAGGGAACACTGAAGCTTTCTTT. This translates into CAIRPQGQGGNTEAFF.

This clone has a single count. CDR3 DNA: TGTGCCATCCGGGACGGGTCTCACTATGGCTACACCTTC. As protein: CAIRDGSHYGYTF. The chain recombines TRBV2 with TRBJ1-2; possibly TRBD1 for D (5 bases). Trimming shortened V by 10 bases and J by 3 bases, and 15 bases separated the two germline ends. Germline CDR1 and CDR2: SNHLY and FYNNEI. The CDR3 contains 13 residues.

The genes are TRBV6-5 and TRBJ1-5; D might be TRBD1 (5 bases). Germline CDR1 and CDR2: MNHEY and SVGAGI. CDR3 length: 14 residues. The V end was cut by 5 bases, the J end by 5 bases, with 13 bases between. The CDR3 DNA reads as TGTGCCAGCAGTCCCCGTTGGGGGGATCAGCCCCAGCATTTT. Its translation: CASSPRWGDQPQHF.

This clone was recorded only once. This sequence joins TRBV20-1 and TRBJ1-5, with D unresolved. Germline CDR1 reads DFQATT; CDR2 reads SNEGSKA (reference sequence). This CDR3 contains 11 residues. V dropped 3 bases and J dropped 4 bases, with 4 bases sitting between them. CDR3 loop: CSASLNQPQHF. The DNA for the CDR3 is TGCAGTGCTAGCTTAAATCAGCCCCAGCATTTT.

The chain combines TRBV7-9 with TRBJ1-2; D might be TRBD1 (5 bases). CDR3 length equals 14 residues. Looked up from germline, CDR1 is SEHNR and CDR2 is FQNEAQ (reference sequence). V was trimmed by 4 bases and J by 1 base, leaving 10 bases between them. CDR3 DNA sequence: TGTGCCAGCAGCTCCGGGACTGTTAACTATGGCTACACCTTC. It encodes CASSSGTVNYGYTF.

The chain has TRBV11-3 and TRBJ2-3; weak D call: TRBD1 (5 bases). With 1 base removed from V and 5 bases from J, the gap between germline ends came to 13 bases. Germline V gives CDR1 SGHNT, CDR2 YENEEA. This CDR3 is 15 amino acids long. CDR3 residues: CASSLGNRGIDTQYF. The CDR3 nucleotides are TGTGCCAGCAGCTTAGGAAATAGGGGCATAGATACGCAGTATTTT.

This rearrangement joins TRBV9 to TRBJ1-5; 8 nucleotides match TRBD1. The germline CDR1 and CDR2 sequences are SGDLS and YYNGEE. CDR3 length: 16 amino acids. V trimming: 1 base; J trimming: 5 bases; junction bases outside the gene matches: 8. CDR3 loop: CASSVPGGGPYQPQHF. The CDR3 bases are TGTGCCAGCAGCGTACCAGGGGGCGGCCCCTATCAGCCCCAGCATTTT.

The V and J genes are TRBV6-2 or TRBV6-3 and TRBJ1-1; no clear D. This CDR3 is built from 13 residues. Germline V gene lookup returns CDR1 MNHEY and CDR2 SVGEGT. Between the trimmed V and J ends, which lost 6 bases and 4 bases, there was a span of 12 bases. The CDR3 region has the DNA TGTGCCAGCAGCCTCGAGAAGCGCACTGAAGCTTTCTTT. Translating it yields CASSLEKRTEAFF.

This chain connects TRBV7-3 to TRBJ2-7; D is ambiguous. Germline CDR1 is SGHTA and CDR2 is FQGTGA. The CDR3 spans 13 residues. The ends were cut back, 5 bases at V and 6 bases at J, with 14 bases in the middle. For the CDR3, the DNA is TGTGCCAGCAGCCCAACGGCACAGTCCGAGCAGTACTTC. It is translated as CASSPTAQSEQYF.

This clone was observed a few times. The chain carries TRBV7-2 and TRBJ2-5; D gene unclear. Trimming pared 5 bases from V and 3 bases from J, leaving 16 bases between. CDR3 length: 15 amino acids. Germline V gives CDR1 SGHTA, CDR2 FQGNSA. The CDR3 DNA reads TGTGCCAGCAGCCCCCGCCCCCTAGTGAAAGAGACCCAGTACTTC. Translated, it gives CASSPRPLVKETQYF.

This clone showed up just once. This chain connects TRBV28 to TRBJ1-6, with D unclear. The CDR3 length is 15 residues. The germline V gene has CDR1 MDHEN and CDR2 SYDVKM. V was trimmed by 5 bases and J by 2 bases, leaving 10 bases between them. The CDR3 here is CASSPLWTYNSPLHF. Written as DNA, the CDR3 is TGTGCCAGCAGTCCCTTGTGGACCTATAATTCACCCCTCCACTTT.

The chain uses TRBV6-5 and TRBJ2-5; possibly TRBD2 for D (5 bases). The CDR3 runs 14 residues. The germline CDR1 and CDR2 sequences are MNHEY and SVGAGI. Trimming took 6 bases from V and 4 from J, leaving 15 bases between them. The CDR3 region is CASRPGGRVETQYF. DNA for the CDR3: TGTGCCAGCAGACCAGGTGGGAGAGTAGAGACCCAGTACTTC.

V usage is TRBV28 and J usage is TRBJ1-5; TRBD1 is a possible D gene (6 bases). The ends were cut back, 3 bases at V and 5 bases at J, with 17 bases in the middle. Germline V gives CDR1 MDHEN, CDR2 SYDVKM. The CDR3 has 16 residues. CDR3 DNA: TGTGCCAGCAGTTTGTGGGTAGGGCGGGGGCATCAGCCCCAGCATTTT. Translation gives CASSLWVGRGHQPQHF.

The gene calls are TRBV4-1 and TRBJ1-4; D not certain. The CDR3 loop spans 12 amino acids. V lost 4 bases and J 5 bases, leaving 5 bases between the germline ends. Germline V gives CDR1 MGHRA, CDR2 YSYEKL. This chain's CDR3 is CASSLQNEKLFF. CDR3 coding DNA: TGCGCCAGCAGCCTCCAGAATGAAAAACTGTTTTTT.

The CDR3, as DNA: TGTGCCAGCACCACCTACCAGACAGGGCTCACTGAAGCTTTCTTT. It is translated as CASTTYQTGLTEAFF. The rearrangement uses TRBV6-6 and TRBJ1-1, with TRBD1 matching 7 bases. This CDR3 comprises 15 residues. Trimming at V came to 7 bases and at J to 4 bases, leaving 12 bases not matched to a gene. Germline CDR1 and CDR2: MNHNY and SVGAGI (reference sequence).